Listed below are T cell receptor beta chains from one sample, sequenced in a study of cytomegalovirus exposure and HLA in healthy donors. Profiling relied on immunoSEQ multiplex PCR, and the TCRdb table lists in-frame clones only, not all of them. The table has approximately 77,000 clones, about 73% seen once. Sequences were obtained from PBMCs. The receptors shown here come from a man aged 35 to 55 in good health and CMV-seronegative. CDR3s include the opening cysteine and the closing phenylalanine or tryptophan. D genes are given only for firm matches. The size entry is marked missing in some rows and otherwise reads once, few, many or a size class.

CDR3 DNA: TGTGCCACCTACCGGGACTACCCCTACGAGCAGTACTTC
CDR3 protein: CATYRDYPYEQYF
V gene: TRBV28
D gene: TRBD2
clone size: -
J gene: TRBJ2-7

CDR3 DNA: TGTGCCAGCAGCGTAGGGGCAGGGGGAAACTACGAGCAGTACTTC
CDR3 protein: CASSVGAGGNYEQYF
V gene: TRBV9
D gene: TRBD1
clone size: -
J gene: TRBJ2-7

CDR3 DNA: TGTGCCATCAGTGATCCCCCTAGCGGGAGTACTTACGAGCAGTACTTC
CDR3 protein: CAISDPPSGSTYEQYF
V gene: TRBV10-3
D gene: TRBD2
clone size: few
J gene: TRBJ2-7

CDR3 DNA: TGTGCCAGCAGTGTCTCCGACAGGCTAGGAGAGACCCAGTACTTC
CDR3 protein: CASSVSDRLGETQYF
V gene: TRBV6-1
D gene: -
clone size: -
J gene: TRBJ2-5

CDR3 DNA: TGTGCCAGCAGTTACTTCTCAGGGGGCCTGGGAGAGACCCAGTACTTC
CDR3 protein: CASSYFSGGLGETQYF
V gene: TRBV6-5
D gene: TRBD1
clone size: -
J gene: TRBJ2-5

CDR3 DNA: TGTGCCAGCAGCTTAATTTTTCGACAGGGACCCAAAAACATTCAGTACTTC
CDR3 protein: CASSLIFRQGPKNIQYF
V gene: TRBV7-4
D gene: TRBD1
clone size: few
J gene: TRBJ2-4

CDR3 DNA: TGTGCCACCAGCAGAGAGGCGACAGACTATGGCTACACCTTC
CDR3 protein: CATSREATDYGYTF
V gene: TRBV15
D gene: -
clone size: -
J gene: TRBJ1-2

CDR3 DNA: TGTGCCAGCAGCGGACAGGAACGCTGGGGCAATCAGCCCCAGCATTTT
CDR3 protein: CASSGQERWGNQPQHF
V gene: TRBV7-2
D gene: TRBD1
clone size: -
J gene: TRBJ1-5

CDR3 DNA: TGTGCCTCAAAGGTCCAGGGGCAAGAGACCCAGTACTTC
CDR3 protein: CASKVQGQETQYF
V gene: TRBV28
D gene: -
clone size: -
J gene: TRBJ2-5

CDR3 DNA: TGTGCCAGCAGTTTAAGCGGTATTAATGAAAAACTGTTTTTT
CDR3 protein: CASSLSGINEKLFF
V gene: TRBV28
D gene: -
clone size: -
J gene: TRBJ1-4

CDR3 DNA: TGTGCCAGCAGTTCGTTTCGGGCTAGCGGCACAGATACGCAGTATTTT
CDR3 protein: CASSSFRASGTDTQYF
V gene: TRBV27
D gene: -
clone size: -
J gene: TRBJ2-3

CDR3 DNA: TGCGCCAGCAGCCAAGGAACTAGCGGGCACTACGAGCAGTACTTC
CDR3 protein: CASSQGTSGHYEQYF
V gene: TRBV4-3
D gene: TRBD2
clone size: -
J gene: TRBJ2-7

CDR3 DNA: TGTGCCAGCAGTGAAAACGCAGGGGGCGGCTACACTGAAGCTTTCTTT
CDR3 protein: CASSENAGGGYTEAFF
V gene: TRBV6-4
D gene: TRBD1
clone size: -
J gene: TRBJ1-1

CDR3 DNA: TGTGCCAGCAGCTTAGGGGCGGGTAACAATGAGCAGTTCTTC
CDR3 protein: CASSLGAGNNEQFF
V gene: TRBV11-3
D gene: -
clone size: -
J gene: TRBJ2-1

CDR3 DNA: TGTGCCAGCAGCGCGGGACAGGGTAGGGAGACCCAGTACTTC
CDR3 protein: CASSAGQGRETQYF
V gene: TRBV7-2
D gene: TRBD1
clone size: -
J gene: TRBJ2-5

CDR3 DNA: TGTGCCAGCAGCGTCTCCCCGGGACTAACAGAGCACAATGAGCAGTTCTTC
CDR3 protein: CASSVSPGLTEHNEQFF
V gene: TRBV9
D gene: TRBD2
clone size: -
J gene: TRBJ2-1

CDR3 DNA: TGTGCCAGCAGCTTGAGAGGGACCGGACAGGGGCAGTACTTC
CDR3 protein: CASSLRGTGQGQYF
V gene: TRBV7-8
D gene: TRBD1
clone size: -
J gene: TRBJ2-7

CDR3 DNA: TGTGCCAGCAGCCAAGACAGGGGGCAAGGCTACACCTTC
CDR3 protein: CASSQDRGQGYTF
V gene: TRBV14
D gene: TRBD1
clone size: once
J gene: TRBJ1-2

CDR3 DNA: TGCAGCGTTTTCCGCTCCTCTAGCGGGTACAACACCGGGGAGCTGTTTTTT
CDR3 protein: CSVFRSSSGYNTGELFF
V gene: TRBV29-1
D gene: TRBD2
clone size: -
J gene: TRBJ2-2

CDR3 DNA: TGCAGCGTGGCAGGGTTTCTCACTGAAGCTTTCTTT
CDR3 protein: CSVAGFLTEAFF
V gene: TRBV29-1
D gene: -
clone size: -
J gene: TRBJ1-1

CDR3 DNA: TGTGCCAGCAGTTGGCTAGCGGGAGTCAATGAGCAGTTCTTC
CDR3 protein: CASSWLAGVNEQFF
V gene: TRBV6-4
D gene: TRBD2
clone size: -
J gene: TRBJ2-1

CDR3 DNA: TGCGCCAGCAGCCCGACTCCGGGACAGCTTGTTTCCGGAGACTCCTACAATGAGCAGTTCTTC
CDR3 protein: CASSPTPGQLVSGDSYNEQFF
V gene: TRBV5-1
D gene: TRBD1
clone size: -
J gene: TRBJ2-1